The 6 T cell receptor beta chains listed next were all sequenced from one sample in a study of T cells in Graves' hyperthyroidism and ophthalmopathy (dated by TCRdb to between 2019 and 2020). The library was produced with multiplex PCR. The sequencer listed for this sample is Illumina HiSeq 2000. The TCR beta CDR3 regions were amplified from the RNA transcripts. The first round of RT-PCR for the TCR CDR3 was performed with the HTBI primer set and the Qiagen OneStep RT-PCR kit. TCRdb trimmed public reads at Q25 via fastp, called clones via MiXCR and kept in-frame beta chains. Here each entry gathers all rows of one CDR3 protein and keeps the most common genes and DNA. This sample holds 550,000 to 800,000 distinct CDR3 sequences; roughly 17% were observed only once. The ten top clones hold approximately 8% of the sample. Sequencing was performed on blood. Receptors originate from a man younger than 35 with Graves' hyperthyroidism.

The rearrangement joins TRBV6-1 to TRBJ1-2; no firm D call. The CDR3 runs to 14 residues. The V gene's germline CDR1 is MNHNS and CDR2 SASEGT. The V and J ends lost 6 bases and 3 bases respectively, with 14 bases between them. CDR3 DNA: TGTGCCAGCAGAGGATCGGCCGAATACTATGGCTACACCTTC. Residues: CASRGSAEYYGYTF.

This chain connects TRBV4-1 to TRBJ1-2; D call uncertain. Germline-derived CDR1 and CDR2 are MGHRA and YSYEKL. The V gene lost 5 bases and the J gene lost 0 bases, with 22 bases spanning the gap. The CDR3 consists of 18 residues. Here the CDR3 DNA reads TGCGCCAGCAGCGCGAGGTCCCAGGTAACCCGAGCTAACTATGGCTACACCTTC. Its protein is CASSARSQVTRANYGYTF.

This chain uses TRBV5-4 with TRBJ2-5; 9 bases are a match to TRBD1. CDR3 size: 14 residues. Germline trimming cut 4 bases from V and 5 bases from J; bases unmatched to any gene: 6. Germline CDR1 reads SGHNT; CDR2 reads YYREEE (reference sequence). The CDR3 spells CASSAKQGAETQYF. CDR3 DNA sequence: TGTGCCAGCAGCGCAAAACAGGGGGCGGAGACCCAGTACTTC.

This clonotype was seen more than once but under ten times. The chain is built from TRBV19 and TRBJ2-1; 11 positions agree with TRBD1. Per the germline V gene, CDR1 is LNHDA and CDR2 is SQIVND (reference sequence). The CDR3 loop spans 15 amino acids. Trimming cost V 9 bases and J 7 bases; bases outside gene matches: 11. Here the CDR3 reads CASIKGQGAKNEQFF. CDR3 sequence (DNA): TGTGCCAGCATAAAAGGACAGGGGGCAAAGAATGAGCAGTTCTTC.

There are a few counts of this clonotype. The chain is built from TRBV5-1 and TRBJ2-3; 9 bases are a match to TRBD2. With 3 bases clipped from V and 2 bases from J, the junction kept 7 bases outside the gene matches. The CDR3 is made up of 16 amino acids. Germline-derived CDR1 and CDR2 are SGHRS and YFSETQ. The CDR3 DNA follows: TGCGCCAGCAGCTCCTTCCTAGCGGGATTCACAGATACGCAGTATTTT. This codes for CASSSFLAGFTDTQYF.

J is TRBJ1-5 and V is TRBV20-1; D may be TRBD1 (5 bases). CDR1 is DFQATT and CDR2 is SNEGSKA in the germline V gene (reference sequence). V lost 6 bases and J 1 base, leaving 10 bases between the germline ends. The CDR3 loop spans 13 amino acids. The DNA for the CDR3 is TGCAGTGCCGGGGGTAGAAGCAATCAGCCCCAGCATTTT. Its protein is CSAGGRSNQPQHF.